This TCR beta chain came from a study of cytomegalovirus exposure and HLA in healthy donors. On this clone: Its specificity is not known.

PCR involved 60 Vbeta and 13 Jbeta primers. Only in-frame clones appear in the TCRdb table, and some are missing; sequencing was by immunoSEQ multiplex PCR. Of 150,000 or so clones in the sample, around three quarters were seen once. The study's findings and limits: A later analysis linked some 17,000 TCR beta sequences to HLA alleles at 0.05 false discovery rate. Reported findings show TCR beta sequences accurately forecast HLA-A and HLA-B alleles in most subjects. Presence/absence results assume similar sequencing depth per donor, which may not hold.

The CDR3 runs 16 residues. CDR1 SGHRS and CDR2 YFSETQ come from the germline V gene. Losses at the gene ends were 4 bases for V and 1 base for J; bases not matched to a gene: 5. Source material: PBMCs. The origin of this receptor is a man aged 40-55 years in good health and CMV-seropositive. The chain recombines TRBV5-1 with TRBJ2-5; 12 bases map to TRBD2. Written as DNA, the CDR3 is TGCGCCAGCAGCCCGCCGACTAGCGGGAGCCAAGAGACCCAGTACTTC. Residues: CASSPPTSGSQETQYF.